This TCR beta chain was recovered during a study of shared clonotypes between healthy human individuals (dated by TCRdb to 2018 to 2021). Broadly, across the study: A couple of women and a few men aged 18 to 49 years were included in the cohort. To increase sequencing depth and limit assay-specific biases, TCR repertoire library preparation and sequencing were carried out by different laboratories using diverse techniques. Per donor, three plates each were used for CD4 naive and CD4 memory, two for CD8 naive, and one for CD8 memory. Leukapheresis yielded between about 0.94 and 9.5 billion PBMCs per donor. To estimate repertoire size and how much clonotypes are shared between individuals, the study performed deep sequencing of blood TCR repertoires from a handful of healthy adults.

Healthy HIV-negative adults with no recently reported acute infections or vaccinations were included as donors. Only Caucasian adults living in Nashville, Tennessee, USA were represented among the donors. CD4+ T cells were enriched by magnetic negative selection, after which naive cells were positively selected on CD45RA and the negative fraction was taken as the memory subset. Blood was obtained by leukapheresis, after which PBMCs were separated by Ficoll-Histopaque density gradient centrifugation and cryopreserved in liquid nitrogen vapor phase. Analytical flow cytometry was used to check the purity and quantity of each magnetically sorted T cell population. Each sorted fraction had its genomic DNA isolated and then quantified by UV absorbance on a Nanodrop 2000c. On this clone: The specificity of this receptor is unknown. Base qualities are not recorded, but no much larger clone differs from it by a single base.

Trimming takes 1 base from V and 10 bases from J, and the germline ends sit 5 bases apart. The germline V gene sets CDR1 to MNHEY and CDR2 to SVGAGI. The CDR3, from cysteine to phenylalanine, totals 11 residues. The entry retains the CDR3 DNA only, 33 bases that are in frame from base 1. TCR CDR3 regions were amplified from genomic DNA by multiplex PCR using the deep immunoSEQ assay. Extracted genomic DNA from each cell subset was spread evenly across all wells of several immunoSEQ 96-well plates, with each plate serving as a replicate. Each replicate PCR for sorted subsets received about 220 ng genomic DNA, equal to around 32,000 T cell genomes. Purified libraries were quantified with a Qubit 3.0 fluorometer, sized on a Bioanalyzer 2100, and re-quantified with the KAPA Library Quantification kit. Every immunoSEQ 96-well plate was sequenced on a dedicated single-read 150-cycle Illumina NextSeq 550 flow cell. As for how the authors treated the data: The immunoSEQ output contained only junctional sequences without quality scores, so filtering could not match that applied to full-length reads. To assign V/J genes and CDR3, sequences were annotated using PyIR, a Python wrapper for IgBLAST v1.9, with IMGT germline references. Reads with weak V/J assignments (E-value above 1e-6), missing CDR3, stop codons, out-of-frame junctions, or ambiguous translated residues were removed. V3J clonotypes were defined by identical inferred V gene, J gene, and CDR3 amino acid sequence. The percentage overlap between two repertoires was calculated by dividing the number of shared unique clonotypes by the size of the smaller repertoire. Richness of each repertoire was evaluated using RTK rarefaction, the Chao1 estimator, and Recon v2.1 estimates of unobserved clonotypes. For all TCRbeta clonotypes obtained by the gDNA method from a few donors, generation probabilities were computed with OLGA. TCRdb limited this immuneACCESS table to in-frame rearrangements with V and J called. A share of clones is missing; checked studies link under half to unresolved V genes, and the rest is unexplained. V and J calls and clone size come straight from that table; D and trimming were deduced from the DNA. Recorded for this sample are 600,000 to 750,000 clones; roughly 72% of them occurred a single time. Under 2% of the sample rests with the top ten.

Beyond this particular receptor, the publication reports: Because the study included only a small number of donors, the genetic and exposure-history diversity represented was limited. About 5% of naive CD4, 3% to 4% of naive CD8, 2.3% of memory CD4, and about 0.4% of memory CD8 clonotypes were shared across several donors. Sampling was limited to blood, and TCR repertoires in tissue likely differ from TCR repertoires in blood. Higher generation probabilities were observed for clonotypes shared by all four sorted-subset donors than for non-shared clonotypes. Incomplete sequencing was indicated by rarefaction of sorted-subset datasets, despite the large sequencing depth. Pairwise subsampling indicated that sequencing depth was expected to affect the degree of clonotype sharing among donors. Naive subsets generally had larger estimated clonotype richness than memory subsets.

The TCR was taken from a woman younger than 45 in good health. Sequenced sample: memory CD4+ T cells sorted from blood. The intended sense of this specimen's cell subset or site label: CD45RA-negative fraction. The sequence links TRBV6-5 to TRBJ2-1; there is no confident call for the D gene. DNA sequence: TGTGCCAGCAGTTACTTCGGAGAGCAGTTCTTC. This gives the protein CASSYFGEQFF.